This TCR beta chain was identified in a study of cytomegalovirus exposure and HLA in healthy donors. Findings and caveats of the study: TCR sequences were mostly rare, though some public TCRs occurred in many donors. Reports described diagnosis of cytomegalovirus status by the classifier as highly specific and sensitive.

The repertoire was sequenced with immunoSEQ multiplex PCR; TCRdb's copy has only in-frame clones and lacks some. The sample records 170,000 or so clones, roughly four fifths being singletons. Notes on this clone: Its matching antigen is unknown.

Trimming left V 2 bases short and J 6 bases short, with 11 bases between. The CDR3 covers 14 residues. Germline V gene lookup returns CDR1 MNHNS and CDR2 SASEGT. The chain has TRBV6-1 and TRBJ2-1, with no clear D. The receptor was isolated from a young woman in good health and CMV-seropositive. The sample consisted of PBMCs. The CDR3 DNA sequence: TGTGCCAGCAGTGAATTGGGCTCGATCAATGAGCAGTTCTTC. Translating it yields CASSELGSINEQFF.